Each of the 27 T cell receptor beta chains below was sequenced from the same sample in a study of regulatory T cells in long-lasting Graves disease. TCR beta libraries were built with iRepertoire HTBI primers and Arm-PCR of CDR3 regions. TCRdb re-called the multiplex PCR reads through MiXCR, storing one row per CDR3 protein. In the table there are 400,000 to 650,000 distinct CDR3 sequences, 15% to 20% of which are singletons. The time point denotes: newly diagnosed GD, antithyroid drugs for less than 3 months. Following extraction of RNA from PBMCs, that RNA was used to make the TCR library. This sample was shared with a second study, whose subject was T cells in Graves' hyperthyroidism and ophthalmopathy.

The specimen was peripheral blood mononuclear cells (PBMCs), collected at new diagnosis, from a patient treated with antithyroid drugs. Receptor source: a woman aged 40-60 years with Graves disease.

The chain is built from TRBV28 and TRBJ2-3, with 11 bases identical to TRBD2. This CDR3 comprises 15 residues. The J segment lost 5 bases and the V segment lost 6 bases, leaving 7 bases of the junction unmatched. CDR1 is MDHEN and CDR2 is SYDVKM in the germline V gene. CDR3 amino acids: CASSRSGGGIDTQYF. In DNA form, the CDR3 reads TGTGCCAGCAGCCGTAGCGGGGGGGGGATAGATACGCAGTATTTT.

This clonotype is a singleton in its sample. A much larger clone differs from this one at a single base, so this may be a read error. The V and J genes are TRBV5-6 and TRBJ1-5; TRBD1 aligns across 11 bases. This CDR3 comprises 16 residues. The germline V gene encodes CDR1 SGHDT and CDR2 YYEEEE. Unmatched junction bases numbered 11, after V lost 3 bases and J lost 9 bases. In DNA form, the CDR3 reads TGTGCCAGCAGCTACAGGGACAGGGGGGCGTATCGGCCCCAGCATTTT. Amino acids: CASSYRDRGAYRPQHF.

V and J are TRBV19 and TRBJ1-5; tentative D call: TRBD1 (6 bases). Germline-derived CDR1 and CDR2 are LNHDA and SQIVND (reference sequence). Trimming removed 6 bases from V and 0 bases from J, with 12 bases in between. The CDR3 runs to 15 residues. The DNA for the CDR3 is TGTGCCAGTAGACCCCGACAGGTTAGCAATCAGCCCCAGCATTTT. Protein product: CASRPRQVSNQPQHF.

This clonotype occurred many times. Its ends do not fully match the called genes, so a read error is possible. Here the CDR3 reads CASSYPGTVSHEQYF. The DNA of the CDR3 is TGTGCCAGCAGTTACCCGGGAACAGTCTCCCACGAGCAGTACTTC. This chain joins TRBV6-5 and TRBJ2-7; tentative D call: TRBD2 (5 bases). Germline lookup yields CDR1 MNHEY and CDR2 SVGAGI. This CDR3 comprises 15 residues.

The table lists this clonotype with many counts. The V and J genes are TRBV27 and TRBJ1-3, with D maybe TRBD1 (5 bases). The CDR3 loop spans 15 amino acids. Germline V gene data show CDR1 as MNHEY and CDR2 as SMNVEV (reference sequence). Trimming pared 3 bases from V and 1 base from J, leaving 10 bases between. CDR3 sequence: CASSFRENSGNTIYF. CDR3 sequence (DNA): TGTGCCAGCAGTTTCAGGGAAAATTCTGGAAACACCATATATTTT.

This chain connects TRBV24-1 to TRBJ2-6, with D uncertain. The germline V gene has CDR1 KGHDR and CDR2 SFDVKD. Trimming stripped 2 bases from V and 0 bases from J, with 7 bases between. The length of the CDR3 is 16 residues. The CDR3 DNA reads TGTGCCACCAGTGATTACCAGGCCTCTGGGGCCAACGTCCTGACTTTC. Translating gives CATSDYQASGANVLTF.

The chain's CDR3 is CASRQGLGGNQPQHF. Here the CDR3 DNA reads TGTGCCAGCAGACAGGGGCTCGGTGGCAATCAGCCCCAGCATTTT. The chain recombines TRBV6-1 with TRBJ1-5; 7 bases align to TRBD1. J was trimmed by 2 bases and V by 6 bases; bases with no gene match: 7. This CDR3 is built from 15 residues. Germline V gene data show CDR1 as MNHNS and CDR2 as SASEGT.

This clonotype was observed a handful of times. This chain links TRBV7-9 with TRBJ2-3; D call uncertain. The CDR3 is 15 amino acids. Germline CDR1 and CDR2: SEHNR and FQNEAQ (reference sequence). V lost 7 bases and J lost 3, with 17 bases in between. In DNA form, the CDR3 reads TGTGCCAGCACCAATCTTCTAGGAAAGACAGATACGCAGTATTTT. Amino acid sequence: CASTNLLGKTDTQYF. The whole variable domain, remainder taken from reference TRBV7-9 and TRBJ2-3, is DTGVSQNPRHKITKRGQNVTFRCDPISEHNRLYWYRQTLGQGPEFLTYFQNEAQLEKSRLLSDRFSAERPKGSFSTLEIQRTEQGDSAMYLCASTNLLGKTDTQYFGPGTRLTVL.

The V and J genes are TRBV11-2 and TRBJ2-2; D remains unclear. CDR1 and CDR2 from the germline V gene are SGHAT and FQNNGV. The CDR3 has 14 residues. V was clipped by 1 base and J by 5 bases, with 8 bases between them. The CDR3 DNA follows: TGTGCCAGCAGCTTAGCTTCGCGTACCGGGGAGCTGTTTTTT. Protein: CASSLASRTGELFF.

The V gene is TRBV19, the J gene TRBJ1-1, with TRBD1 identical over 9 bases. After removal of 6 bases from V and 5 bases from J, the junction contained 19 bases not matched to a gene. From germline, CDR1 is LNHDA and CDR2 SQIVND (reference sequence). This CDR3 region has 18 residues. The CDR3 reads CASSWPRYRGRGDTEAFF. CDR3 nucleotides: TGTGCCAGTAGCTGGCCCCGGTACAGGGGGCGAGGGGATACTGAAGCTTTCTTT. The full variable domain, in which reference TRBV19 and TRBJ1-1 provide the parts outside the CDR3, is DGGITQSPKYLFRKEGQNVTLSCEQNLNHDAMYWYRQDPGQGLRLIYYSQIVNDFQKGDIAEGYSVSREKKESFPLTVTSAQKNPTAFYLCASSWPRYRGRGDTEAFFGQGTRLTVV.

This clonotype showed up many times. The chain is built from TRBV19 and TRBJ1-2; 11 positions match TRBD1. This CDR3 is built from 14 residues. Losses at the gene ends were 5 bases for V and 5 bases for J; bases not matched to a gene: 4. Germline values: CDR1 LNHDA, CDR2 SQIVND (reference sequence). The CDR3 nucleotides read TGTGCCAGTAGTGCCGGGACAGGGGGTTATGGCTACACCTTC. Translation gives CASSAGTGGYGYTF.

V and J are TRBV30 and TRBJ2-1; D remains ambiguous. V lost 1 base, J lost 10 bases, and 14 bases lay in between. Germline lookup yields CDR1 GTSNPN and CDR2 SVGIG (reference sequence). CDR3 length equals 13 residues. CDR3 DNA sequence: TGTGCCTGGAGTGGAGCGTCAATAAGAGAGCAGTTCTTC. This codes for CAWSGASIREQFF. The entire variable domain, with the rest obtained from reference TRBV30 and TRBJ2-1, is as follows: SQTIHQWPATLVQPVGSPLSLECTVEGTSNPNLYWYRQAAGRGLQLLFYSVGIGQISSEVPQNLSASRPQDRQFILSSKKLLLSDSGFYLCAWSGASIREQFFGPGTRLTVL.

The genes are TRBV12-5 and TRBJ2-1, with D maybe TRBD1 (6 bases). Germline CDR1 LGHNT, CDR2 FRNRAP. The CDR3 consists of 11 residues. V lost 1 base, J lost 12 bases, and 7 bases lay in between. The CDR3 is CASGLGGGQFF. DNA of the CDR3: TGTGCTAGTGGTTTGGGAGGGGGGCAGTTCTTC.

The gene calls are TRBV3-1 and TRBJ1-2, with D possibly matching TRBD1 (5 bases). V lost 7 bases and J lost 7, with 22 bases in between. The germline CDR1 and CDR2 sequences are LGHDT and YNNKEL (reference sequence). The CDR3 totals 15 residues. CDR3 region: CASTPRDRSWSGYTF. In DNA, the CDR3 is TGTGCCAGCACCCCCCGGGACCGGTCGTGGTCTGGCTACACCTTC.

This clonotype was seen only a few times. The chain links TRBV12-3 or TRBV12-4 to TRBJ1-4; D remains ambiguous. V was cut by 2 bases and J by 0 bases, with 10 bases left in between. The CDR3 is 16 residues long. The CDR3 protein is CASSLIIGSTNEKLFF. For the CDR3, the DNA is TGTGCCAGCAGTTTAATAATAGGTTCAACTAATGAAAAACTGTTTTTT.

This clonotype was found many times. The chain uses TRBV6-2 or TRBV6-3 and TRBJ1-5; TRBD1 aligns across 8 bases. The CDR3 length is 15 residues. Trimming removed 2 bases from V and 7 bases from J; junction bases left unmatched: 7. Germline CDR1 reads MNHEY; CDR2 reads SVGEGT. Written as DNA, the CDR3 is TGTGCCAGCAGTTACGGACAGGGATACCACCAGCCCCAGCATTTT. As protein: CASSYGQGYHQPQHF.

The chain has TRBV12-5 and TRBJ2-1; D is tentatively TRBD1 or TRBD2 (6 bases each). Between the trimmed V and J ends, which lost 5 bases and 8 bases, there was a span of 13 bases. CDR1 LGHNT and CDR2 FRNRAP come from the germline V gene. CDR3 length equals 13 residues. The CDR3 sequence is CASGPSGADEQFF. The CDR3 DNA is TGTGCTAGTGGTCCCTCGGGGGCGGATGAGCAGTTCTTC.

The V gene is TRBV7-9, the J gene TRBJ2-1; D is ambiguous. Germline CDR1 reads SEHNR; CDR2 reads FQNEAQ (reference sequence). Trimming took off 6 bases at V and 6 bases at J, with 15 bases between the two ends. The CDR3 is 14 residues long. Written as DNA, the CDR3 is TGTGCCAGCAGATACAAAGGGCGGCGCAATGAGCAGTTCTTC. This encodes CASRYKGRRNEQFF.

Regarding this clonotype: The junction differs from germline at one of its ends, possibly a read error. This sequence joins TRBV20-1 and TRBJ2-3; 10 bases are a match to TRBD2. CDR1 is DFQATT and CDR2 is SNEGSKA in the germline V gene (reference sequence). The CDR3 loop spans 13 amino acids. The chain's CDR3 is CSGSGGATDTRYF. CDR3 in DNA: TGCAGTGGGAGCGGGGGGGCCACAGATACGCGGTATTTT.

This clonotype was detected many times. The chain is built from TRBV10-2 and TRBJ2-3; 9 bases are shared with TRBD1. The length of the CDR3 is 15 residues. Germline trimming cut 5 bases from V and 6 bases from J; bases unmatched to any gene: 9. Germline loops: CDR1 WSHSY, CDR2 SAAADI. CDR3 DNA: TGCGCCAGCAGTATAACAGGGGGCCGAGGGGATACGCAGTATTTT. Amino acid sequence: CASSITGGRGDTQYF.

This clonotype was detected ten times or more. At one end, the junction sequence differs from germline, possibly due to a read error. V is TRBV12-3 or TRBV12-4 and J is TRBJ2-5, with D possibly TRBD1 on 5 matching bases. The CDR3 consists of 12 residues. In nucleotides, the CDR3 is TGTGCCAGCAGTTTAACAGGCCCAGACCCCAACTTC. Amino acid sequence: CASSLTGPDPNF.

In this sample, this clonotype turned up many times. CDR3 loop: CASSYAGMNTEAFF. CDR3 in DNA: TGTGCCAGCAGTTACGCCGGGATGAACACTGAAGCTTTCTTT. The V call is TRBV6-5, the J call TRBJ1-1; D is unclear. The CDR3 runs to 14 residues. V was shortened by 2 bases and J by 0 bases, with 7 bases between the two germline ends. The germline V gene has CDR1 MNHEY and CDR2 SVGAGI.

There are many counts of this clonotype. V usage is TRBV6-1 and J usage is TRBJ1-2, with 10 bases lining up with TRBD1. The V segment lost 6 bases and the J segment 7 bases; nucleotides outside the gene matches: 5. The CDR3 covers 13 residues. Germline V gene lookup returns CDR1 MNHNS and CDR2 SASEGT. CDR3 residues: CASRTDRGTGYTF. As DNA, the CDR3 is TGTGCCAGCAGAACGGACAGGGGGACTGGCTACACCTTC.

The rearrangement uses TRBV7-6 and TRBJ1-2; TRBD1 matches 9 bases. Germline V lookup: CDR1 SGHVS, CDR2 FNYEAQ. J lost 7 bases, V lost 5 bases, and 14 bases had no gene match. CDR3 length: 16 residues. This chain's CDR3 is CASSPRLGQGGSGYTF. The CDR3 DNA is TGTGCCAGCAGCCCCCGTTTGGGACAGGGAGGTAGTGGCTACACCTTC.

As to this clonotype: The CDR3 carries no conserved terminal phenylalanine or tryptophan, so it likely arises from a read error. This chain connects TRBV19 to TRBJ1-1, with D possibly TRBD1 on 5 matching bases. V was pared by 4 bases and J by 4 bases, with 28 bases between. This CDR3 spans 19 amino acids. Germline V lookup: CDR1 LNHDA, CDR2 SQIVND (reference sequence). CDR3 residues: CASSTPEGWQGGEGTEAFL. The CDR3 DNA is TGTGCCAGTAGTACCCCGGAGGGGTGGCAGGGCGGGGAGGGCACTGAAGCTTTCCTT.

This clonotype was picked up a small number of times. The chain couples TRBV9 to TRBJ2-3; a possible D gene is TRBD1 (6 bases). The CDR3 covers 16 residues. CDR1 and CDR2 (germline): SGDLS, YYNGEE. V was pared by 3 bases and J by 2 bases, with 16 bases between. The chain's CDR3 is CASSAGRDTYTDTQYF. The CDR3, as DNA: TGTGCCAGCAGCGCGGGCAGGGACACATACACAGATACGCAGTATTTT.

CDR3 protein: CASSDPPGGRETQYF. The CDR3 DNA reads TGTGCCAGCAGTGACCCGCCAGGGGGTCGAGAGACCCAGTACTTC. V and J are TRBV6-2 or TRBV6-3 and TRBJ2-5, with 7 nucleotides matching TRBD1. Germline loops: CDR1 MNHEY, CDR2 SVGEGT. The J segment lost 4 bases and the V segment lost 5 bases, leaving 10 bases of the junction unmatched. This CDR3 spans 15 amino acids.